The TCR beta chain described here comes from a study of T cell responses to AZD1222 COVID-19 vaccine. Method: immunoSEQ multiplex PCR; TCRdb's copy keeps in-frame clones and lacks some. The sample carries some 150,000 clones, about nine tenths recorded once. There are 15 residues in the CDR3. After removal of 2 bases from V and 7 bases from J, the junction contained 7 bases not matched to a gene. CDR1 and CDR2 (germline): MNHNY, SVGAGI (reference sequence). Findings of the study overall: Among those given AZD1222, only five or six were seropositive at baseline. Scientists sampled the repertoires only once the peak T cell response had passed.

To note about this clone: Its antigen is currently unknown.

This sample comprised peripheral blood, obtained 28 days after the second AZD1222 dose. The receptor was isolated from an adult who received the AZD1222 COVID-19 vaccine. The chain has TRBV6-6 and TRBJ2-7, with 11 bases fitting TRBD1. CDR3 DNA: TGTGCCAGCAGTTACCTGGGGACAGGGGGGGGTGAGCAGTACTTC. Protein sequence: CASSYLGTGGGEQYF.